These T cell receptor beta chains were read from a single sample in a study of blood T cell repertoires in COVID-19. The table came from immunoSEQ multiplex PCR; TCRdb's copy has only in-frame clones and leaves some out. Seen here are 200,000 to 250,000 clones, approximately 80% observed once, and the top ten hold about 13%. The sample taken for sequencing was peripheral blood. The receptors were gathered from a human donor in a cohort sampled during active COVID-19. Both conserved end residues are part of each CDR3. D genes are given only for firm matches.

>TRBV27|-
CASSPSTGFVYEQYF
>TRBV24-1|TRBD1
CATSDPRQGAVGEQFF
>TRBV15|-
CATSRGKNTEAFF
>TRBV18|-
CASSPTSVRLKNIQYF
>TRBV7-9|-
CATGLWNTEAFF
>TRBV19|-
CASSPTATRSYNEQFF
>TRBV3-1/TRBV3-2|TRBD1
CASSQDALAGGTQYF
>TRBV11-1|TRBD2
CASSPFGGGNEQFF
>TRBV18|-
CASSPLHRGTDTQYF
>TRBV5-1|TRBD2
CASSLGPSGNNEQFF
>TRBV25-1|-
CASGGDLFF
>TRBV12-3/TRBV12-4|TRBD2
CASHGGGAYEQYF
>TRBV5-6|TRBD1
CASSKQGARGEQYF
>TRBV9|-
CASSVAAGAPNEQFF